These 28 T cell receptor beta chains were all obtained from the same sample, sequenced in a study of blood T cell repertoires in COVID-19 (TCRdb year 2020). Libraries came from the immunoSEQ multiplex PCR assay. Imported from immuneACCESS, the table was reduced by TCRdb to in-frame sequences with V and J called. These copies leave out some clones; in studies compared against another copy, an unresolved V gene accounts for under half, and the cause of the remainder is not known. The sample table shows 300,000 to 450,000 clones, and approximately 90% are seen once. 3.9% of the sample is taken by the ten largest. The sample consisted of peripheral blood. These receptors originate from a woman in her sixties with COVID-19, enrolled during active disease.

This chain uses TRBV7-5 with TRBJ1-5; TRBD1 is taken as the D call from the table, unchecked against the DNA. TRBV7-5 is marked as a pseudogene. This CDR3 has 13 amino acids. The CDR3 loop is CVRSLWRNQPQHF. The CDR3, as DNA: TGTGTCAGAAGCTTGTGGCGCAATCAGCCCCAGCATTTT.

Only one count was recorded for this clone. The gene calls are TRBV11-1 and TRBJ2-5; 8 bases align to TRBD1. Trimming removed 3 bases from V and 2 bases from J; junction bases left unmatched: 2. Germline lookup yields CDR1 SGHAT and CDR2 FQDESV (reference sequence). The CDR3 is made up of 14 amino acids. The CDR3 sequence: CASSFRGQQETQYF. DNA for the CDR3: TGTGCCAGCAGCTTCAGGGGGCAACAAGAGACCCAGTACTTC.

The CDR3 sequence: CASSQDYSQPQHF. CDR3 sequence (DNA): TGTGCCAGCAGCCAAGATTACTCTCAGCCCCAGCATTTT. V is TRBV4-2 and J is TRBJ1-5; no clear D. V was pared by 0 bases and J by 6 bases, with 6 bases between. Germline-derived CDR1 and CDR2 are LGHNA and YNFKEQ. The CDR3 extends over 13 amino acids.

The chain combines TRBV7-9 with TRBJ1-5; TRBD1 is a possible D gene (5 bases). Trimming removed 0 bases at V and 9 bases at J, with 9 bases between. The CDR3 is 13 residues long. Per germline, CDR1 SEHNR and CDR2 FQNEAQ (reference sequence). The CDR3 spells CASSLAGGGPQHF. The CDR3 DNA follows: TGTGCCAGCAGCTTAGCGGGGGGTGGGCCCCAGCATTTT.

Only one count was recorded for this clone. V gene TRBV7-9 combines with J gene TRBJ1-6, with no clear D. Germline assignment: CDR1 SEHNR and CDR2 FQNEAQ (reference sequence). The CDR3 spans 14 residues. V was trimmed by 4 bases and J by 9 bases, leaving 13 bases between them. The chain's CDR3 is CASSYHMPISPLHF. The CDR3 nucleotides are TGTGCCAGCAGCTACCACATGCCGATTTCACCCCTCCACTTT.

The rearrangement links TRBV6-5 to TRBJ1-2; TRBD1 might be the D (5 bases). Germline V gene data show CDR1 as MNHEY and CDR2 as SVGAGI. The V gene lost 6 bases and the J gene lost 6 bases, with 20 bases spanning the gap. The CDR3 is made up of 15 amino acids. Here the CDR3 reads CASRRSQGRAHGYTF. DNA of the CDR3: TGTGCCAGCAGAAGAAGTCAGGGCAGGGCTCATGGCTACACCTTC.

J is TRBJ1-1 and V is TRBV19, with 9 bases aligning to TRBD1. V was pared by 7 bases and J by 7 bases, with 4 bases of the junction left unmatched. Germline loops: CDR1 LNHDA, CDR2 SQIVND (reference sequence). The CDR3 extends over 12 amino acids. In DNA form, the CDR3 reads TGTGCCAGTACACAGGGGGCGGGTGAAGCTTTCTTT. This codes for CASTQGAGEAFF.

The J gene is TRBJ1-4, the V gene TRBV27, with unresolved D. Germline CDR1 MNHEY, CDR2 SMNVEV (reference sequence). Trimming shortened V by 5 bases and J by 8 bases, and 18 bases separated the two germline ends. The CDR3 length is 15 residues. CDR3 coding DNA: TGTGCCAGCAGTGCCCCCGGGTCCCGAGGAGAAAAACTGTTTTTT. Residues: CASSAPGSRGEKLFF.

The chain couples TRBV9 to TRBJ2-3; tentative D call: TRBD2 (5 bases). The germline V gene encodes CDR1 SGDLS and CDR2 YYNGEE. The CDR3 loop spans 15 amino acids. V gave up 5 bases and J gave up 1 base, with 14 bases separating them. The CDR3 is CASSSLAAGTDTQYF. The DNA for the CDR3 is TGTGCCAGCAGTTCTCTAGCCGCCGGCACAGATACGCAGTATTTT.

This clone was counted once. The V call is TRBV5-4, the J call TRBJ2-1; the match to TRBD1 covers 10 bases. J was trimmed by 2 bases and V by 6 bases; bases with no gene match: 8. CDR3 length: 16 amino acids. Germline values: CDR1 SGHNT, CDR2 YYREEE (reference sequence). The CDR3 nucleotides read TGTGCCAGCACCCAGGACAGGGGGACTCCCTACAATGAGCAGTTCTTC. It encodes CASTQDRGTPYNEQFF. The variable domain in full, completed from reference TRBV5-4 and TRBJ2-1, reads ETGVTQSPTHLIKTRGQQVTLRCSSQSGHNTVSWYQQALGQGPQFIFQYYREEENGRGNFPPRFSGLQFPNYSSELNVNALELDDSALYLCASTQDRGTPYNEQFFGPGTRLTVL.

The chain has TRBV28 and TRBJ1-3; TRBD1 aligns across 11 bases. Germline CDR1 and CDR2: MDHEN and SYDVKM. V was pared by 5 bases and J by 0 bases, with 6 bases of the junction left unmatched. This CDR3 has 17 residues. The CDR3 DNA is TGTGCCAGCAGTCCCGGACAGGGGGCCCCCTCTGGAAACACCATATATTTT. Protein: CASSPGQGAPSGNTIYF.

The V call is TRBV29-1, the J call TRBJ2-3, with TRBD2 identical over 14 bases. With V trimmed by 7 bases and J by 2 bases, 5 bases remained unmatched. Germline lookup yields CDR1 SQVTM and CDR2 ANQGSEA. The CDR3 runs to 15 residues. CDR3 region: CSATGLAGATDTQYF. CDR3 in DNA: TGCAGCGCTACGGGACTAGCGGGGGCCACAGATACGCAGTATTTT.

The rearrangement joins TRBV7-8 to TRBJ1-2, with D possibly TRBD1 on 6 matching bases. V was pared by 3 bases and J by 0 bases, with 14 bases between. This CDR3 is built from 16 residues. The germline CDR1 and CDR2 sequences are SGHVS and FQNEAQ. The CDR3 nucleotides read TGTGCCAGCAGCTTGGCGAGGACAGTAGCTAACTATGGCTACACCTTC. This gives the protein CASSLARTVANYGYTF.

The sample holds one count of this clone. The V gene is TRBV10-3, the J gene TRBJ1-6; D possibly corresponds to TRBD1 (5 bases). Trimming shortened V by 6 bases and J by 9 bases, and 15 bases separated the two germline ends. Germline V gives CDR1 ENHRY, CDR2 SYGVKD. The CDR3 contains 14 residues. The CDR3 region is CAIRGDGGGSPLHF. As DNA, the CDR3 is TGTGCCATCAGGGGGGACGGGGGAGGTTCACCCCTCCACTTT.

V usage is TRBV5-1 and J usage is TRBJ1-4; possibly TRBD1 for D (6 bases). Germline V CDR1 and CDR2: SGHRS, YFSETQ. Between the trimmed V and J ends, which lost 0 bases and 6 bases, there was a span of 15 bases. The CDR3 length is 16 residues. The CDR3 coding sequence is TGCGCCAGCAGCTTGGGGTGGGGCAGGGGCTATGAAAAACTGTTTTTT. It codes for CASSLGWGRGYEKLFF.

This rearrangement joins TRBV19 to TRBJ2-7; maybe TRBD2 (5 bases). Looked up from germline, CDR1 is LNHDA and CDR2 is SQIVND (reference sequence). V was clipped by 3 bases and J by 2 bases, with 8 bases between them. The CDR3 length is 13 residues. CDR3 in amino acids: CASSIVGTYEQYF. The CDR3 DNA is TGTGCCAGTAGTATCGTCGGGACCTACGAGCAGTACTTC.

The rearrangement links TRBV5-1 to TRBJ1-6; D is unresolved. Germline loops: CDR1 SGHRS, CDR2 YFSETQ. V lost 2 bases and J 5 bases, leaving 8 bases between the germline ends. CDR3 length: 14 amino acids. CDR3 loop: CASSFSSNNSPLHF. Here the CDR3 DNA reads TGCGCCAGCAGCTTCTCCAGTAATAATTCACCCCTCCACTTT.

This clone showed up just once. The rearrangement uses TRBV2 and TRBJ1-1, with 8 bases that match TRBD1. V trimming: 7 bases; J trimming: 2 bases; junction bases outside the gene matches: 12. Per the germline V gene, CDR1 is SNHLY and CDR2 is FYNNEI. The CDR3 sequence is 16 residues long. The CDR3 region has the DNA TGTGCCAGCACCCCTTGGGAGGGACAGGCTAACACTGAAGCTTTCTTT. Translating it yields CASTPWEGQANTEAFF.

V gene TRBV7-3 combines with J gene TRBJ2-1; 8 bases agree with TRBD2. The CDR3 loop spans 15 amino acids. V lost 5 bases and J lost 2; bases outside the gene matches: 5. Germline V gives CDR1 SGHTA, CDR2 FQGTGA. CDR3 DNA sequence: TGTGCCAGCAGCCAAAACGGGGGGGCCTACAATGAGCAGTTCTTC. Its protein is CASSQNGGAYNEQFF.

The chain employs TRBV6-5 and TRBJ1-1, with a possible D match to TRBD1 (5 bases). Germline loops: CDR1 MNHEY, CDR2 SVGAGI. The CDR3 extends over 12 amino acids. V was shortened by 5 bases and J by 4 bases, with 8 bases between the two germline ends. The DNA of the CDR3 is TGTGCCAGCAGTATGGGGGGCACTGAAGCTTTCTTT. Its protein product is CASSMGGTEAFF.

The chain recombines TRBV24-1 with TRBJ1-5; 10 bases line up with TRBD1. This CDR3 contains 13 residues. CDR1 and CDR2 from the germline V gene are KGHDR and SFDVKD. V gave up 7 bases and J gave up 9 bases; unmatched junction bases: 5. Written as DNA, the CDR3 is TGTGCCACCAGCAGACAGGGGGCCATGCCCCAGCATTTT. This gives the protein CATSRQGAMPQHF.

The rearrangement uses TRBV7-3 and TRBJ1-1; perhaps TRBD1 as D (6 bases). V gave up 7 bases and J gave up 3 bases, with 15 bases separating them. Germline CDR1 is SGHTA and CDR2 is FQGTGA. The CDR3 consists of 14 residues. DNA for the CDR3: TGTGCCAGCAACACAACAGGGAGGGACACTGAAGCTTTCTTT. Its translation: CASNTTGRDTEAFF. Full variable domain (remainder filled in from reference TRBV7-3 and TRBJ1-1): GAGVSQTPSNKVTEKGKYVELRCDPISGHTALYWYRQSLGQGPEFLIYFQGTGAADDSGLPNDRFFAVRPEGSVSTLKIQRTERGDSAVYLCASNTTGRDTEAFFGQGTRLTVV.

This chain links TRBV4-1 with TRBJ2-7, with 13 bases matching TRBD2. Germline loops: CDR1 MGHRA, CDR2 YSYEKL. Germline trimming cut 1 base from V and 10 bases from J; bases unmatched to any gene: 7. The CDR3 sequence is 15 residues long. The CDR3 sequence: CASSQGEWGLAGQYF. In nucleotides, the CDR3 is TGCGCCAGCAGCCAAGGGGAGTGGGGACTAGCGGGACAGTACTTC.

V is TRBV7-3 and J is TRBJ2-3, with 7 bases matching TRBD2. Germline CDR1 and CDR2: SGHTA and FQGTGA. CDR3 length equals 14 residues. V was clipped by 7 bases and J by 5 bases; unmatched bases: 9. The CDR3 loop reads CASTSGGGRDTQYF. For the CDR3, the DNA is TGTGCCAGCACCTCTGGGGGGGGAAGAGATACGCAGTATTTT. The full variable domain, its missing parts supplied by reference TRBV7-3 and TRBJ2-3, is GAGVSQTPSNKVTEKGKYVELRCDPISGHTALYWYRQSLGQGPEFLIYFQGTGAADDSGLPNDRFFAVRPEGSVSTLKIQRTERGDSAVYLCASTSGGGRDTQYFGPGTRLTVL.

The chain carries TRBV11-3 and TRBJ1-1, with a weak D call TRBD1 (5 bases). V was cut by 5 bases and J by 0 bases, with 13 bases left in between. In germline, CDR1 is SGHNT, CDR2 YENEEA. The CDR3 runs 15 residues. The DNA for the CDR3 is TGTGCCAGCAGCCCGGGGGGGGGTTTGAACACTGAAGCTTTCTTT. It translates to CASSPGGGLNTEAFF.

The J gene is TRBJ1-1, the V gene TRBV13; D not resolved. Deletions cut 1 base from V and 0 bases from J, with 3 bases between. Germline assignment: CDR1 PRHDT and CDR2 FYEKMQ (reference sequence). The CDR3 is 13 amino acids. CDR3 sequence (DNA): TGTGCCAGCAGCTTAGCTGTGAACACTGAAGCTTTCTTT. Encoded protein: CASSLAVNTEAFF.

CDR3 sequence reads: CASSPRRQGSNQPQHF. The CDR3 nucleotides read TGTGCCAGCAGTCCGAGGCGGCAGGGTAGCAATCAGCCCCAGCATTTT. The chain has TRBV27 and TRBJ1-5, with TRBD1 as a possible D gene (5 bases). In germline, CDR1 is MNHEY, CDR2 SMNVEV (reference sequence). With 5 bases removed from V and 0 bases from J, the gap between germline ends came to 14 bases. The CDR3 has 16 amino acids.

This clone turned up a few times. The chain carries TRBV11-2 and TRBJ1-5, with D possibly TRBD1 on 5 matching bases. The CDR3 consists of 15 residues. The ends were cut back, 1 base at V and 7 bases at J, with 14 bases in the middle. Germline CDR1 SGHAT, CDR2 FQNNGV. This CDR3 reads CASSLGTLGGQPQHF. CDR3 bases: TGTGCCAGCAGCTTAGGGACCTTGGGGGGACAGCCCCAGCATTTT. Full variable domain (remainder filled in from reference TRBV11-2 and TRBJ1-5): EAGVAQSPRYKIIEKRQSVAFWCNPISGHATLYWYQQILGQGPKLLIQFQNNGVVDDSQLPKDRFSAERLKGVDSTLKIQPAKLEDSAVYLCASSLGTLGGQPQHFGDGTRLSIL.